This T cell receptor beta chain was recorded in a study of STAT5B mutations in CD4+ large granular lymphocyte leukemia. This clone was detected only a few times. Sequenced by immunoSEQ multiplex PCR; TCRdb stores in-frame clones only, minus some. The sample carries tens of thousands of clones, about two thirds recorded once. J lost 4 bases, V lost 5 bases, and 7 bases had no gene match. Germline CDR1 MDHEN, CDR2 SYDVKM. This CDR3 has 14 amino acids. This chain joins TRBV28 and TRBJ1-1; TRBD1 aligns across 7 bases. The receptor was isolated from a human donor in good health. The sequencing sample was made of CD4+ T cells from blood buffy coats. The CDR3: CASSKDRLGTEAFF. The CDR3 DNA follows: TGTGCCAGCAGTAAGGACAGGTTGGGCACTGAAGCTTTCTTT. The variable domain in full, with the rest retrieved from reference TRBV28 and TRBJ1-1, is DVKVTQSSRYLVKRTGEKVFLECVQDMDHENMFWYRQDPGLGLRLIYFSYDVKMKEKGDIPEGYSVSREKKERFSLILESASTNQTSMYLCASSKDRLGTEAFFGQGTRLTVV.